This T cell receptor (beta chain) was obtained from a study of blood T cell repertoires in COVID-19. Turning to the study itself: COVID-19 samples collected from the United States, Italy and Spain covered acute and convalescent phases. In each case, the material was cDNA or gDNA derived from T cells, B-cell-depleted T cells, or PBMCs.

Study processing details: It was from reference gene primer amplification that nucleated cell counts were estimated. Produced via immunoSEQ multiplex PCR; TCRdb's table is partial and in-frame only. For V, J and clone size, that table is used; D and trimming come from the DNA. The sample consists of a few hundred thousand clones, roughly 84% of them appearing once. The CDR3 has 14 residues. Deletions cut 0 bases from V and 4 bases from J, with 9 bases between. CDR1 is SGHRS and CDR2 is YFSETQ in the germline V gene. Source material: peripheral blood. This sequence joins TRBV5-1 and TRBJ2-3, with D possibly matching TRBD2 (6 bases). The sequence came from a human donor in a cohort sampled during active COVID-19. The CDR3 region is CASSLELAADTQYF. CDR3 sequence (DNA): TGCGCCAGCAGCTTGGAACTAGCCGCAGATACGCAGTATTTT.